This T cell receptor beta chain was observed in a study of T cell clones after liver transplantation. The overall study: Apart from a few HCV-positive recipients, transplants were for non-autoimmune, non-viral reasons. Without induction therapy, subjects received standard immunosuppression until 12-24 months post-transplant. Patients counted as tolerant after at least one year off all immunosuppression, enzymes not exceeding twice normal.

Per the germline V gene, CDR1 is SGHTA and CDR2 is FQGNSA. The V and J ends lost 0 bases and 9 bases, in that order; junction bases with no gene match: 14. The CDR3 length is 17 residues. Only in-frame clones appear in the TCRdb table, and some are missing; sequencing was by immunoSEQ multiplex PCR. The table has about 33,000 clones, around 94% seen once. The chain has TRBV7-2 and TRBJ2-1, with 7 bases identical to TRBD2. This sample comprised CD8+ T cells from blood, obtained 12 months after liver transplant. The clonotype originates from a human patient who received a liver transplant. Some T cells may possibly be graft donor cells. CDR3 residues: CASSLAPASGTLSEQFF. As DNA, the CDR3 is TGTGCCAGCAGCTTAGCGCCTGCTAGCGGAACCTTATCTGAGCAGTTCTTC. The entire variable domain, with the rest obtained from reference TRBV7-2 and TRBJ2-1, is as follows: GAGVSQSPSNKVTEKGKDVELRCDPISGHTALYWYRQSLGQGLEFLIYFQGNSAPDKSGLPSDRFSAERTGGSVSTLTIQRTQQEDSAVYLCASSLAPASGTLSEQFFGPGTRLTVL.